Following are 22 T cell receptor beta chains from one sample sequenced in a study of shared clonotypes between healthy human individuals (TCRdb year 2020). The protocol used for the library was the immunoSEQ multiplex PCR assay. TCRdb obtained this table from immuneACCESS and retained in-frame rearrangements with V and J assigned. These tables miss some clones; where compared with another copy, unresolved V genes account for less than half of the shortfall, and the remainder is unexplained. The sample table shows 600,000 to 800,000 clones, and over 55% are seen once. Jointly, the top ten make up roughly 1.8% of the sample. Sample: memory CD4+ T cells sorted from blood. The sample's cell subset or site label is to be understood as: CD45RA-negative fraction. The receptors come from a woman under 40 in good health.

The chain carries TRBV18 and TRBJ1-5; no definite D call. V lost 3 bases, J lost 5 bases, and 8 bases lay in between. This CDR3 contains 13 residues. Germline V lookup: CDR1 KGHSH, CDR2 LQKENI. Here the CDR3 reads CASSPATDQPQHF. DNA of the CDR3: TGTGCCAGCTCACCCGCAACGGATCAGCCCCAGCATTTT. Filled out from reference TRBV18 and TRBJ1-5, the complete variable domain reads NAGVMQNPRHLVRRRGQEARLRCSPMKGHSHVYWYRQLPEEGLKFMVYLQKENIIDESGMPKERFSAEFPKEGPSILRIQQVVRGDSAAYFCASSPATDQPQHFGDGTRLSIL.

Worth noting for this clone: A read error is possible here, since a much larger clone lies one base away. At the DNA level, this CDR3 is encoded by other sequences in the same sample as well. V gene TRBV28 combines with J gene TRBJ2-7; D ambiguous. Per the germline V gene, CDR1 is MDHEN and CDR2 is SYDVKM. CDR3 length: 11 amino acids. V lost 6 bases to trimming and J lost 3 bases, with 6 bases between them. CDR3 nucleotide sequence: TGTGCCAGCAGCCTCCACTACGAGCAGTACTTC. This codes for CASSLHYEQYF. Full variable domain (rest looked up from reference TRBV28 and TRBJ2-7): DVKVTQSSRYLVKRTGEKVFLECVQDMDHENMFWYRQDPGLGLRLIYFSYDVKMKEKGDIPEGYSVSREKKERFSLILESASTNQTSMYLCASSLHYEQYFGPGTRLTVT.

The rearrangement links TRBV18 to TRBJ1-1; D is unresolved. This CDR3 is 17 amino acids long. V lost 3 bases and J lost 1, with 18 bases in between. Germline lookup yields CDR1 KGHSH and CDR2 LQKENI. CDR3 protein: CASSPNYGEPWNTEAFF. CDR3 nucleotides: TGTGCCAGCTCACCTAATTACGGGGAACCGTGGAACACTGAAGCTTTCTTT.

This chain connects TRBV7-9 to TRBJ2-7, with TRBD1 matching 8 bases. V shed 10 bases, J shed 5 bases, and the junction held 7 bases outside the gene matches. CDR3 size: 12 residues. The germline V gene has CDR1 SEHNR and CDR2 FQNEAQ (reference sequence). The CDR3: CATTDRAHEQYF. The CDR3 nucleotides read TGTGCCACCACGGACAGGGCCCACGAGCAGTACTTC.

The rearrangement uses TRBV7-3 and TRBJ2-5; 12 nucleotides match TRBD2. Germline assignment: CDR1 SGHTA and CDR2 FQGTGA. CDR3 size: 16 residues. V was pared by 5 bases and J by 6 bases, with 10 bases of the junction left unmatched. The CDR3 sequence: CASSLRLAGDTQTQYF. DNA of the CDR3: TGTGCCAGCAGCCTAAGACTAGCGGGAGATACGCAGACCCAGTACTTC.

This sequence joins TRBV28 and TRBJ1-2; 7 positions match TRBD1. In germline, CDR1 is MDHEN, CDR2 SYDVKM. The V and J ends lost 4 bases and 4 bases, in that order; junction bases with no gene match: 9. The CDR3 has 15 residues. CDR3 bases: TGTGCCAGCAGTTCAACGGACAGGTGGGGCTATGGCTACACCTTC. This codes for CASSSTDRWGYGYTF.

Here the CDR3 DNA reads TGCAGCGCGGAGAGGGCGGGACCTACCGGTGAGCAGTTCTTC. Translated, it gives CSAERAGPTGEQFF. This sequence joins TRBV29-1 and TRBJ2-1; a weak D match, TRBD2 (6 bases). V lost 7 bases and J lost 9, with 22 bases in between. CDR1 and CDR2 (germline): SQVTM, ANQGSEA. The CDR3 is 14 amino acids.

This clone was counted a few times. Other nucleotide sequences in the sample specify the same CDR3. The rearrangement joins TRBV5-5 to TRBJ2-7; tentatively, D is TRBD2 (6 bases). V was shortened by 4 bases and J by 3 bases, with 8 bases between the two germline ends. CDR3 length: 12 residues. From germline, CDR1 is SGHKS and CDR2 YYEKEE (reference sequence). CDR3 sequence: CASSGGNYEQYF. The CDR3 bases are TGTGCCAGCAGCGGGGGGAACTACGAGCAGTACTTC. The entire variable domain, with the rest obtained from reference TRBV5-5 and TRBJ2-7, is as follows: DAGVTQSPTHLIKTRGQQVTLRCSPISGHKSVSWYQQVLGQGPQFIFQYYEKEERGRGNFPDRFSARQFPNYSSELNVNALLLGDSALYLCASSGGNYEQYFGPGTRLTVT.

V usage is TRBV14 and J usage is TRBJ2-5; D possibly matches TRBD1 or TRBD2 (5 bases each). The CDR3 sequence is 15 residues long. V lost 4 bases to trimming and J lost 5 bases, with 17 bases between them. Germline V lookup: CDR1 SGHDN, CDR2 FVKESK. The DNA for the CDR3 is TGTGCCAGCAGCCCATTCGAGGGGCGAGAGGAGACCCAGTACTTC. As protein: CASSPFEGREETQYF.

The CDR3 protein is CASSQASLYNEQFF. CDR3 DNA sequence: TGTGCCAGCAGCCAAGCGTCCCTCTACAATGAGCAGTTCTTC. The V and J genes are TRBV14 and TRBJ2-1; no clear D. Per the germline V gene, CDR1 is SGHDN and CDR2 is FVKESK. The CDR3 spans 14 residues. Trimming removed 1 base at V and 3 bases at J, with 7 bases between.

The CDR3 DNA reads TGTGCCAGTCTATTGGGGAACACTGAAGCTTTCTTT. Its protein product is CASLLGNTEAFF. The gene calls are TRBV28 and TRBJ1-1; D is uncertain. Trimming took 9 bases from V and 1 from J, leaving 9 bases between them. The CDR3 is made up of 12 amino acids. CDR1 is MDHEN, CDR2 SYDVKM, per germline. The full variable domain, with the rest looked up from reference TRBV28 and TRBJ1-1, is DVKVTQSSRYLVKRTGEKVFLECVQDMDHENMFWYRQDPGLGLRLIYFSYDVKMKEKGDIPEGYSVSREKKERFSLILESASTNQTSMYLCASLLGNTEAFFGQGTRLTVV.

The chain is built from TRBV19 and TRBJ1-1, with D maybe TRBD1 (5 bases). The CDR3 loop spans 16 amino acids. In germline, CDR1 is LNHDA, CDR2 SQIVND (reference sequence). Trimming took 5 bases from V and 4 from J, leaving 20 bases between them. The chain's CDR3 is CASSPSPSQGPTEAFF. The CDR3 nucleotides are TGTGCCAGTAGTCCTTCTCCGTCCCAGGGCCCCACTGAAGCTTTCTTT.

The chain recombines TRBV29-1 with TRBJ2-3, with no clear D. Trimming shortened V by 4 bases and J by 5 bases, and 7 bases separated the two germline ends. Germline assignment: CDR1 SQVTM and CDR2 ANQGSEA. The CDR3 is made up of 11 amino acids. CDR3 sequence reads: CSVGKVDTQYF. CDR3 in DNA: TGCAGCGTTGGGAAGGTAGATACGCAGTATTTT.

The V gene is TRBV28, the J gene TRBJ2-3; D perhaps matches TRBD2 (6 bases). With 5 bases removed from V and 5 bases from J, the gap between germline ends came to 20 bases. Germline V lookup: CDR1 MDHEN, CDR2 SYDVKM. This CDR3 contains 16 residues. The CDR3 spells CASSPHRQGGRDTQYF. Here the CDR3 DNA reads TGTGCCAGCAGTCCGCACCGGCAGGGAGGAAGAGATACGCAGTATTTT.

This clone was observed a single time. This sequence joins TRBV5-1 and TRBJ1-4; D is ambiguous. Germline values: CDR1 SGHRS, CDR2 YFSETQ. This CDR3 is 14 amino acids long. Deletions cut 4 bases from V and 0 bases from J, with 7 bases between. CDR3 region: CASSQSATNEKLFF. The CDR3 region has the DNA TGCGCCAGCAGCCAGAGTGCAACTAATGAAAAACTGTTTTTT.

This clone was seen a few times. The sample carries other DNA sequences with the same CDR3. The V call is TRBV5-1, the J call TRBJ2-2, with D possibly matching TRBD1 (5 bases). The CDR3 extends over 16 amino acids. The V end was cut by 0 bases, the J end by 0 bases, with 9 bases between. Germline-derived CDR1 and CDR2 are SGHRS and YFSETQ. The CDR3 loop is CASSLVARANTGELFF. DNA of the CDR3: TGCGCCAGCAGCTTGGTGGCCAGGGCGAACACCGGGGAGCTGTTTTTT.

Concerning this clone itself: Other DNA sequences of this sample code for an identical CDR3. The V gene is TRBV28, the J gene TRBJ1-5; D unclear. The germline gives CDR1 MDHEN, CDR2 SYDVKM. V was trimmed by 10 bases and J by 3 bases, leaving 4 bases between them. CDR3 length: 10 amino acids. The CDR3 nucleotides read TGTGCCACCTCCAATCAGCCCCAGCATTTT. Protein sequence: CATSNQPQHF.

CDR3 in DNA: TGCGCCAGCAGGCACCCTAGCGGGGGGTCCTACAATGAGCAGTTCTTC. This gives the protein CASRHPSGGSYNEQFF. The chain has TRBV5-1 and TRBJ2-1; 11 positions match TRBD2. V gave up 5 bases and J gave up 1 base; unmatched junction bases: 5. The CDR3 has 16 residues. The germline gives CDR1 SGHRS, CDR2 YFSETQ.

This sequence joins TRBV5-4 and TRBJ2-7, with TRBD1 matching over 9 bases. Trimming at V came to 6 bases and at J to 4 bases, leaving 8 bases not matched to a gene. This CDR3 is built from 14 residues. Germline values: CDR1 SGHNT, CDR2 YYREEE (reference sequence). DNA for the CDR3: TGTGCCAGCAATACAGGGGGCATGGGATACGAGCAGTACTTC. As protein: CASNTGGMGYEQYF.

With regard to this clone: It differs at one base from a far larger clone, so likely a read error. This chain connects TRBV9 to TRBJ1-1; 8 positions agree with TRBD1. V trimming: 4 bases; J trimming: 4 bases; junction bases outside the gene matches: 3. Germline V gene lookup returns CDR1 SGDLS and CDR2 YYNGEE. The CDR3 spans 13 residues. The CDR3 DNA reads TGTGCCAGCAGCCAACAGGGGGGCACTGAAGCTTTCTTT. Protein: CASSQQGGTEAFF.

V is TRBV6-5 and J is TRBJ2-7, with a possible D match to TRBD1 (6 bases). Germline loops: CDR1 MNHEY, CDR2 SVGAGI. V lost 9 bases and J 1 base, leaving 13 bases between the germline ends. There are 13 residues in the CDR3. As DNA, the CDR3 is TGTGCCAGGGGGACACTCTTTTCCTACGAGCAGTACTTC. Amino acids: CARGTLFSYEQYF.

This clone was detected a few times. This chain links TRBV2 with TRBJ2-5; D is possibly TRBD1 (7 bases). Deletions cut 6 bases from V and 3 bases from J, with 11 bases between. Germline values: CDR1 SNHLY, CDR2 FYNNEI. The length of the CDR3 is 13 residues. CDR3 nucleotide sequence: TGTGCCAGCAGGCGGGACAGTGAAGAGACCCAGTACTTC. Amino acid sequence: CASRRDSEETQYF.